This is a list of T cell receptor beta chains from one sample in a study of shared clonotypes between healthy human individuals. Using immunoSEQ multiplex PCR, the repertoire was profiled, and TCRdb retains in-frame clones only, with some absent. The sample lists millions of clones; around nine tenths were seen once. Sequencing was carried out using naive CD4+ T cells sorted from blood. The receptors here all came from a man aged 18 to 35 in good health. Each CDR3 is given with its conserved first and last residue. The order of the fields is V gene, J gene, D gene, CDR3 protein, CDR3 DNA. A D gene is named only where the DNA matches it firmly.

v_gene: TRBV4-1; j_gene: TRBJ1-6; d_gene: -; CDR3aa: CASSQGDRDLSPLHF; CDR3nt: TGCGCCAGCAGCCAAGGGGACCGGGACCTTTCACCCCTCCACTTT
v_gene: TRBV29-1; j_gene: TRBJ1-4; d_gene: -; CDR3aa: CSAAKGEKLFF; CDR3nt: TGCAGCGCAGCAAAGGGTGAAAAACTGTTTTTT
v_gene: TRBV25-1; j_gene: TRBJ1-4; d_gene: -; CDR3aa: CASSRREGFEKLFF; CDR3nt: TGTGCCAGCAGTCGCCGAGAGGGCTTTGAAAAACTGTTTTTT
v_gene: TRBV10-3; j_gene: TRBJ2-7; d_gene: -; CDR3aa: CATGAGTSSYEQYF; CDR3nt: TGTGCCACCGGGGCAGGGACAAGCTCCTACGAGCAGTACTTC
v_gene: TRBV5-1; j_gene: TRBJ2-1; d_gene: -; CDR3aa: CASSLNLASSSYNEQFF; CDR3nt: TGCGCCAGCAGCCTCAACCTAGCGTCCAGCTCCTACAATGAGCAGTTCTTC
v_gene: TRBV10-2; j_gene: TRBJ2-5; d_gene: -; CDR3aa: CASSDWGEVLETQYF; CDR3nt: TGCGCCAGCAGTGATTGGGGGGAGGTGTTAGAGACCCAGTACTTC
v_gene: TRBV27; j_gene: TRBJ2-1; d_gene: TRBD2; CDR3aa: CASSLGLPAGSYNEQFF; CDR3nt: TGTGCCAGCAGCCTGGGACTACCCGCGGGGTCCTACAATGAGCAGTTCTTC
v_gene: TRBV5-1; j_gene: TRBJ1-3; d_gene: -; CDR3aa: CASSLRPGNTIYF; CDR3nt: TGCGCCAGCAGCTTGCGGCCTGGAAACACCATATATTTT
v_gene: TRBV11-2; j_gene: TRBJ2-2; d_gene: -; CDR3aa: CASTPVQLITGELFF; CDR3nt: TGTGCCAGCACCCCCGTGCAACTGATTACCGGGGAGCTGTTTTTT
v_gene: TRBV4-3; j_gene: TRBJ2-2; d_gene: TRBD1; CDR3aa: CASSQSPGTGGLFAGELFF; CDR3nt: TGCGCCAGCAGCCAGTCTCCCGGGACAGGGGGCTTGTTTGCCGGGGAGCTGTTTTTT
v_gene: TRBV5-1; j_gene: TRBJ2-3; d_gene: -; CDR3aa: CASSLGGPISTDTQYF; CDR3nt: TGCGCCAGCAGCCTGGGGGGGCCCATAAGCACAGATACGCAGTATTTT
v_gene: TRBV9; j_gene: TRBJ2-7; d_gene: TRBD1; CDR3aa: CASSSRTGTYEQYF; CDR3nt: TGTGCCAGCAGCTCCCGGACAGGGACCTACGAGCAGTACTTC
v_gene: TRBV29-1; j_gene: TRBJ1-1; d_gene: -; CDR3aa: CSVEGQLSSMNTEAFF; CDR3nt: TGCAGCGTTGAAGGACAATTATCATCAATGAACACTGAAGCTTTCTTT
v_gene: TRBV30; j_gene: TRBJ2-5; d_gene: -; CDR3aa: CAWRDWREQYF; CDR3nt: TGTGCCTGGAGGGACTGGCGAGAGCAGTACTTC
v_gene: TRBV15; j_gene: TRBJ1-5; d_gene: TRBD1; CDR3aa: CATSTGQGADSNQPQHF; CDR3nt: TGTGCCACCAGCACAGGACAGGGGGCGGATAGCAATCAGCCCCAGCATTTT
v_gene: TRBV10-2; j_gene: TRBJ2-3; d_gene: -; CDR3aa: CARPQNRGGEDTQYF; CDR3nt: TGCGCCAGACCTCAAAACAGGGGAGGTGAAGATACGCAGTATTTT
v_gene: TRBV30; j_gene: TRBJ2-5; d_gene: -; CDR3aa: CAWATGVGVETQYF; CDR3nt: TGTGCCTGGGCGACTGGGGTGGGCGTCGAGACCCAGTACTTC
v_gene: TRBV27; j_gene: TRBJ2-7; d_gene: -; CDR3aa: CASSLSVAETYEQYF; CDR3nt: TGTGCCAGCAGTTTATCCGTAGCGGAGACTTACGAGCAGTACTTC
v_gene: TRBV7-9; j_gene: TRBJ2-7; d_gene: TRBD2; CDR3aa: CASSLAGIAGGTDF; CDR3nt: TGTGCCAGCAGCTTAGCGGGGATAGCGGGGGGTACTGACTTC
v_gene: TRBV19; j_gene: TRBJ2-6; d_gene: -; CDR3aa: CASSSSRGTGANVLTF; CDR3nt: TGTGCCAGTAGTTCTTCCAGGGGAACTGGGGCCAACGTCCTGACTTTC
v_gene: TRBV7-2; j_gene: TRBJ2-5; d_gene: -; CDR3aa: CASSLERGEGQTQYF; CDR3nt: TGTGCCAGCAGCTTAGAGAGGGGGGAAGGTCAGACCCAGTACTTC
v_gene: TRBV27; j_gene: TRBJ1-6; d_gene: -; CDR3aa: CASSLLQGFDPPLHF; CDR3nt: TGTGCCAGCAGTCTACTACAGGGTTTCGATCCACCCCTCCACTTT
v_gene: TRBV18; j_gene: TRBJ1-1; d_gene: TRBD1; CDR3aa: CASSPDQGAEAFF; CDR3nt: TGTGCCAGCTCACCTGATCAGGGGGCTGAAGCTTTCTTT
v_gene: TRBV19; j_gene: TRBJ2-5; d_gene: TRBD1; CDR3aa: CASSISRARGQETQYF; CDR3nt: TGTGCCAGTAGTATATCCCGGGCCAGGGGGCAGGAGACCCAGTACTTC
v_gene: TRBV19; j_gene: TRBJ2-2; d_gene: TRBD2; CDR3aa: CASSIFAGGTNTGELFF; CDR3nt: TGTGCCAGTAGTATCTTCGCGGGAGGGACGAACACCGGGGAGCTGTTTTTT
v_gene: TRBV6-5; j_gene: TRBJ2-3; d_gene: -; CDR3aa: CASSTTWDTQYF; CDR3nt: TGTGCCAGCAGTACGACCTGGGATACGCAGTATTTT